The 22 T cell receptor beta chains in this list originate from one sample, sequenced in a study of radiation and T cells in renal cell carcinoma. The protocol was immunoSEQ multiplex PCR, while the TCRdb copy is restricted to in-frame clones and leaves out a portion. The table has approximately 150,000 clones, 70% to 90% seen once. Time point of the sample: baseline pretreatment blood. The treatment denotes: 15 Gy SBRT to primary tumor, nephrectomy 4 weeks later. Source: blood, taken from a patient whose treatment included radiotherapy and nephrectomy. The receptor source for this set is a woman between 50 and 59 years old with renal cell carcinoma.

This clone was observed once. The rearrangement links TRBV5-5 to TRBJ2-7; no clear D. The CDR3 totals 13 residues. The V end was cut by 0 bases, the J end by 3 bases, with 7 bases between. Per germline, CDR1 SGHKS and CDR2 YYEKEE (reference sequence). CDR3 nucleotides: TGTGCCAGCAGCTTGGGTGGCCGCTACGAGCAGTACTTC. Amino acids: CASSLGGRYEQYF. Supplemented by reference TRBV5-5 and TRBJ2-7, the full variable domain reads DAGVTQSPTHLIKTRGQQVTLRCSPISGHKSVSWYQQVLGQGPQFIFQYYEKEERGRGNFPDRFSARQFPNYSSELNVNALLLGDSALYLCASSLGGRYEQYFGPGTRLTVT.

The chain combines TRBV27 with TRBJ1-6, with TRBD1 matching over 10 bases. The CDR3 is 14 residues long. J lost 8 bases, V lost 7 bases, and 5 bases had no gene match. Germline V CDR1 and CDR2: MNHEY, SMNVEV (reference sequence). The CDR3 sequence is CASKTGQGHSPLHF. DNA of the CDR3: TGTGCCAGCAAAACGGGACAGGGGCATTCACCCCTCCACTTT.

The chain employs TRBV28 and TRBJ2-5; D call uncertain. Trimming pared 2 bases from V and 6 bases from J, leaving 16 bases between. Germline V gene data show CDR1 as MDHEN and CDR2 as SYDVKM. The CDR3 contains 15 residues. In DNA, the CDR3 is TGTGCCAGCAGTTTACAGATAGGCCCAGAAAAGACCCAGTACTTC. Residues: CASSLQIGPEKTQYF.

This clone was recorded once. The rearrangement links TRBV5-4 to TRBJ2-5; D gene unclear. Per germline, CDR1 SGHNT and CDR2 YYREEE (reference sequence). Trimming pared 2 bases from V and 5 bases from J, leaving 10 bases between. CDR3 length: 13 amino acids. The chain's CDR3 is CASSFTVGETQYF. CDR3 sequence (DNA): TGTGCCAGCAGCTTCACGGTGGGCGAGACCCAGTACTTC.

The chain links TRBV6-4 to TRBJ1-2; D gene uncertain. Trimming shortened V by 3 bases and J by 4 bases, and 9 bases separated the two germline ends. The CDR3 covers 13 residues. The germline V gene encodes CDR1 MRHNA and CDR2 SNTAGT. The CDR3 sequence is CASSEGSSYGYTF. The DNA for the CDR3 is TGTGCCAGCAGTGAGGGGAGTAGCTATGGCTACACCTTC.

This clone was observed a handful of times. The chain couples TRBV5-8 to TRBJ1-3; a weak D match, TRBD1 (5 bases). The CDR3 length is 14 residues. Germline lookup yields CDR1 SGHTS and CDR2 YDEGEE. V dropped 4 bases and J dropped 4 bases, with 12 bases sitting between them. As DNA, the CDR3 is TGTGCCAGCAGCCCGGGGCTCAGGGGAAACACCATATATTTT. Amino acid sequence: CASSPGLRGNTIYF.

V is TRBV6-5 and J is TRBJ2-5; D ambiguous. This CDR3 spans 14 amino acids. CDR1 is MNHEY and CDR2 is SVGAGI in the germline V gene. Trimming left V 6 bases short and J 1 base short, with 12 bases between. DNA for the CDR3: TGTGCCAGCAGAAGACTGTCGGGCCAAGAGACCCAGTACTTC. Residues: CASRRLSGQETQYF.

The rearrangement links TRBV27 to TRBJ2-7; a weak D match, TRBD1 (6 bases). The germline V gene has CDR1 MNHEY and CDR2 SMNVEV (reference sequence). This CDR3 contains 15 residues. V lost 3 bases and J lost 2, with 14 bases in between. The CDR3 sequence: CASSFSRTEAYEQYF. In DNA, the CDR3 is TGTGCCAGCAGTTTTTCCAGGACAGAGGCCTACGAGCAGTACTTC.

This clone turned up a few times. The chain has TRBV4-2 and TRBJ1-1; D might be TRBD1 (5 bases). This CDR3 spans 14 amino acids. In germline, CDR1 is LGHNA, CDR2 YNFKEQ. Trimming took 0 bases from V and 11 from J, leaving 16 bases between them. In nucleotides, the CDR3 is TGTGCCAGCAGCCAAGATCGGGGGGTCTTCGGGGCTTTCTTT. It yields the protein CASSQDRGVFGAFF.

The genes are TRBV7-2 and TRBJ2-7, with a weak D call TRBD2 (5 bases). The CDR3 contains 14 residues. CDR1 and CDR2 from the germline V gene are SGHTA and FQGNSA. V was cut by 7 bases and J by 5 bases, with 18 bases left in between. The CDR3 DNA follows: TGTGCCAGCATCGCATCGCGGGCTGTGGACGAGCAGTACTTC. It translates to CASIASRAVDEQYF. The full variable domain, its missing parts supplied by reference TRBV7-2 and TRBJ2-7, is GAGVSQSPSNKVTEKGKDVELRCDPISGHTALYWYRQSLGQGLEFLIYFQGNSAPDKSGLPSDRFSAERTGGSVSTLTIQRTQQEDSAVYLCASIASRAVDEQYFGPGTRLTVT.

This clone has more than one count but fewer than ten. The chain is built from TRBV5-1 and TRBJ1-2, with TRBD1 as a possible D gene (5 bases). The CDR3 runs to 15 residues. V dropped 4 bases and J dropped 4 bases, with 17 bases sitting between them. CDR1 is SGHRS, CDR2 YFSETQ, per germline. In DNA, the CDR3 is TGCGCCAGCAGCCAAGGTGAAGGGGCCTTCTATGGCTACACCTTC. It codes for CASSQGEGAFYGYTF.

The chain is built from TRBV10-1 and TRBJ2-3; weak D call: TRBD2 (5 bases). CDR1 WNHNN and CDR2 SYGVQD come from the germline V gene (reference sequence). Trimming stripped 0 bases from V and 6 bases from J, with 16 bases between. The CDR3 consists of 16 residues. CDR3 sequence: CASSESTGSGVDTQYF. As DNA, the CDR3 is TGCGCCAGCAGTGAGTCGACGGGGTCAGGCGTGGATACGCAGTATTTT.

In its sample, this clone was seen once. The rearrangement uses TRBV6-6 and TRBJ2-7, with 10 nucleotides matching TRBD1. This CDR3 is 15 amino acids long. The V gene end was trimmed by 4 bases and the J gene end by 4 bases; junction bases not matched to a gene: 7. Germline V gene sequence: CDR1 MNHNY, CDR2 SVGAGI (reference sequence). The DNA for the CDR3 is TGTGCCAGCAGTTCCGGGACAGGGGTTGGATACGAGCAGTACTTC. Its protein product is CASSSGTGVGYEQYF.

The V and J genes are TRBV28 and TRBJ2-7, with TRBD2 identical over 7 bases. The CDR3 extends over 11 amino acids. CDR1 MDHEN and CDR2 SYDVKM come from the germline V gene. The CDR3 protein is CVAGDNYEQYF. As DNA, the CDR3 is TGTGTGGCGGGAGACAACTACGAGCAGTACTTC.

J is TRBJ2-7 and V is TRBV7-2; TRBD1 matches at 10 bases. This CDR3 region has 16 residues. V was clipped by 1 base and J by 2 bases; unmatched bases: 5. Germline assignment: CDR1 SGHTA and CDR2 FQGNSA. The CDR3 DNA sequence: TGTGCCAGCAGCTTAGACGGGACAGGGGCCGCCTACGAGCAGTACTTC. It yields the protein CASSLDGTGAAYEQYF.

The chain carries TRBV5-6 and TRBJ2-2, with 10 bases matching TRBD1. With 1 base clipped from V and 6 bases from J, the junction kept 6 bases outside the gene matches. The CDR3 contains 16 residues. CDR1 is SGHDT and CDR2 is YYEEEE in the germline V gene. The CDR3 region is CASSLLDRGRAGELFF. CDR3 DNA sequence: TGTGCCAGCAGCTTGTTGGACAGGGGGAGGGCCGGGGAGCTGTTTTTT.

The chain is built from TRBV11-2 and TRBJ1-4; D ambiguous. The CDR3 totals 13 residues. Germline V gives CDR1 SGHAT, CDR2 FQNNGV. V shed 1 base and J shed 10 bases, with 10 bases lying between them. CDR3: CASSLGVVTKLFF. DNA of the CDR3: TGTGCCAGCAGCTTAGGCGTCGTAACAAAACTGTTTTTT.

J is TRBJ2-7 and V is TRBV19; TRBD1 matches at 9 bases. The CDR3 runs 13 residues. V trimming: 3 bases; J trimming: 6 bases; junction bases outside the gene matches: 3. The germline CDR1 and CDR2 sequences are LNHDA and SQIVND (reference sequence). The CDR3, as DNA: TGTGCCAGTAGTATCACGGACAGGGGCGAGCAGTACTTC. Amino acids: CASSITDRGEQYF.

The J gene is TRBJ2-7, the V gene TRBV18; tentative D call: TRBD1 (6 bases). Germline CDR1 is KGHSH and CDR2 is LQKENI. The CDR3 spans 14 residues. The germline V and J ends were trimmed by 1 base and 0 bases, with 7 bases remaining between them. Here the CDR3 DNA reads TGTGCCAGCTCACCACAACAGGGCTCCTACGAGCAGTACTTC. The encoded protein is CASSPQQGSYEQYF.

This clone has a handful of counts. This chain connects TRBV2 to TRBJ1-6; tentative D call: TRBD1 (6 bases). The CDR3 is 14 amino acids. Trimming removed 5 bases at V and 5 bases at J, with 10 bases between. Germline values: CDR1 SNHLY, CDR2 FYNNEI. In DNA form, the CDR3 reads TGTGCCAGCAGTAGGACAGAGAATAATTCACCCCTCCACTTT. Encoded protein: CASSRTENNSPLHF.

Of note for this clone: This same CDR3 is encoded by further DNA sequences in the sample. The chain joins TRBV9 to TRBJ1-5, with 11 bases that match TRBD1. Germline V gene sequence: CDR1 SGDLS, CDR2 YYNGEE. This CDR3 is built from 15 residues. V trimming: 5 bases; J trimming: 4 bases; junction bases outside the gene matches: 5. This CDR3 is CASSPGQGANQPQHF. CDR3 DNA sequence: TGTGCCAGCAGTCCAGGACAGGGGGCGAATCAGCCCCAGCATTTT.

The V gene is TRBV5-1, the J gene TRBJ2-7; D possibly corresponds to TRBD2 (5 bases). The CDR3 has 14 residues. From germline, CDR1 is SGHRS and CDR2 YFSETQ. The V end lost 5 bases, the J end lost 3 bases, and 15 bases lay between the germline ends. CDR3 bases: TGCGCCAGCAGTGTTTCCCCGGGAATCTACGAGCAGTACTTC. Translation: CASSVSPGIYEQYF.